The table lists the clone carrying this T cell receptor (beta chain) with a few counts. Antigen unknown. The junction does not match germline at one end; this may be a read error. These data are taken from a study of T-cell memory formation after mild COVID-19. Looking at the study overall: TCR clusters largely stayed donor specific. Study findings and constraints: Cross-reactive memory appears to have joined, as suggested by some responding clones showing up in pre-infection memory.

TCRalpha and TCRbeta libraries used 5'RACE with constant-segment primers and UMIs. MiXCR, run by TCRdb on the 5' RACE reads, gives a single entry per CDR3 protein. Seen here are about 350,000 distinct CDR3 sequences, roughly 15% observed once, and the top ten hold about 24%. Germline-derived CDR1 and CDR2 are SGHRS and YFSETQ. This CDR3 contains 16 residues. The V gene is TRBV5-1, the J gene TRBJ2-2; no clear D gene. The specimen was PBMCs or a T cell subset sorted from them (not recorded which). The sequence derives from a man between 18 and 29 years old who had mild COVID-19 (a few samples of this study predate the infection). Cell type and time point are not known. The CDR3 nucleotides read TGCGACAGCAGCCCCCTCGAGAACGGGTACACCGGGGAGCTGTTTTTT. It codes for CDSSPLENGYTGELFF.